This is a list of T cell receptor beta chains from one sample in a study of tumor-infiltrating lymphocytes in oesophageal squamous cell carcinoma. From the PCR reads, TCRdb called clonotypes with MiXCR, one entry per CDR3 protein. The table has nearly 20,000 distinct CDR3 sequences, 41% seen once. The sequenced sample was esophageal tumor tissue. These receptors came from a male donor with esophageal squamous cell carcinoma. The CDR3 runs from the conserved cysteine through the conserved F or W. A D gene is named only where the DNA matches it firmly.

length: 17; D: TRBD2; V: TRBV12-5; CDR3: CASGWSGTSGSWETQYF
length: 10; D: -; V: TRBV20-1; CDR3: CSARATEQYF
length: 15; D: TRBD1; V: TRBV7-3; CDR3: CASSLTGTAQETQYF
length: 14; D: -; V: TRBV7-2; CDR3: CASSLGIGTDTQYF
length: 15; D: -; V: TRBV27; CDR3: CASSLLGGPNQPQHF
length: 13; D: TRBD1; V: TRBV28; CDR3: CATLLRDRETQYF
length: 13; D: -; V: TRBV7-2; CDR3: CASSLVSGETQYF
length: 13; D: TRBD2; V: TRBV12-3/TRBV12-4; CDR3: CASRAGGEETQYF
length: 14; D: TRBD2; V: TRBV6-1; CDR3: CASKPAGGPYEQYF
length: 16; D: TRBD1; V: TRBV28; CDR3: CASSLFVGQGANEQFF
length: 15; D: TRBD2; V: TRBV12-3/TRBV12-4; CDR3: CASSSGTSGDNEQFF
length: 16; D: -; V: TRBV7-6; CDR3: CASSPTGGRGKETQFF
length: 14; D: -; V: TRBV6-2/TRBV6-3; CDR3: CASSYSNGWDGYTF
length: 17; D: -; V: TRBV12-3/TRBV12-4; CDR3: CASSSWNWLSGANVLTF
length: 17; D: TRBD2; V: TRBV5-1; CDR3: CASSLGTSGRGPGELYF
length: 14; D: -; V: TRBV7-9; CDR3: CASSWGGSSYEQYF
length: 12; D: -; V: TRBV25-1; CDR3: CASSVQGGAQYF
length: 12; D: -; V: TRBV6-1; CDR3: CASSEWGTTQYF
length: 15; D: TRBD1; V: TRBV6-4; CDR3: CASSDPGQGTDTQYF
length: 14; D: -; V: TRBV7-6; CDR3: CASSPGSTNNEQFF
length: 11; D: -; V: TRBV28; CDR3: CASGRLDEQYF
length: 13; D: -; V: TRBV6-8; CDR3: CASIHSSNTEAFF
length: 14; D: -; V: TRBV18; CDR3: CASSPQGLNEKLFF
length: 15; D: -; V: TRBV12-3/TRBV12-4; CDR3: CASTLATQTAYEQYF
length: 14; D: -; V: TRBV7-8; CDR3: CASSRLTSTDTQYF
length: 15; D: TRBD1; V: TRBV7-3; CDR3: CASSPWDRGADTQYF
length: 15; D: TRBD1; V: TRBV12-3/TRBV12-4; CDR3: CASTVTTGNQETQYF
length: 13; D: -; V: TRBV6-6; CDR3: CASSYSPAGEQYF
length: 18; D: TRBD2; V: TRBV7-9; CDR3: CASSLAVFSGSGQETQYF
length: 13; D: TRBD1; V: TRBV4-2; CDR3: CASSLDRGYGYTF
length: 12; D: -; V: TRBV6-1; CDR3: CASSGDSYEQYF
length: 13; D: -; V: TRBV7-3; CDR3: CASSLGARDEQFF
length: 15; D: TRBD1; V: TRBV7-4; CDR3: CASSKRDRGYNEQYF
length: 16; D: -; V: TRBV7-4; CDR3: CASSLAPGPYNSPLHF
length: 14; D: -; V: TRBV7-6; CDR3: CASSSPRPGDEQYF
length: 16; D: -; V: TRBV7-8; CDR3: CASSARVKAGANVLTF
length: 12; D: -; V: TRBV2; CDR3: CASRRVTGELFF
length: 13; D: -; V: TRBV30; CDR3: CAWSVYGGGEQFF
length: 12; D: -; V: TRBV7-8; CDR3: CASSWTGYEQYF
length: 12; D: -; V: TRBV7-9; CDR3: CASSSGIYEQYF
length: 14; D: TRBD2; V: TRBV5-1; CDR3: CASSIGGADNEQFF
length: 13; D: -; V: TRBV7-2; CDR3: CASSPRVSYEQYF
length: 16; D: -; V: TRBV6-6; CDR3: CASSALEGVGAYEQYF
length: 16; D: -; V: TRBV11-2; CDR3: CASSTVGQGGYNEHFF
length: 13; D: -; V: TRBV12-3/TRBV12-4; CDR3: CASSFWTFNEQYF
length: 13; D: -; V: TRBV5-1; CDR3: CASSLDQDQTQYF
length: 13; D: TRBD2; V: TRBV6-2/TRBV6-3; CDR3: CASRLAGEYTQYF
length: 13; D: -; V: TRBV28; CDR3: CASLDRSYEGQYF